This entry lists 8 T cell receptor beta chains sequenced from one sample in a study of blood T cell repertoires in COVID-19. Produced via immunoSEQ multiplex PCR; TCRdb's table is partial and in-frame only. The data contain around 480,000 clones, about 91% of them singletons. Sequencing used peripheral blood. The receptors come from a woman between 45 and 65 years old with COVID-19, enrolled during active disease.

In nucleotides, the CDR3 is TGTGCCAGCAGTGAAGCGCAGGGTAGCAATTCACCCCTCCACTTT. The encoded protein is CASSEAQGSNSPLHF. The rearrangement joins TRBV6-1 to TRBJ1-6; D might be TRBD1 (5 bases). Germline-derived CDR1 and CDR2 are MNHNS and SASEGT. The length of the CDR3 is 15 residues. Trimming cost V 0 bases and J 7 bases, with 10 bases left between them.

The chain recombines TRBV15 with TRBJ1-2; D uncertain. The V gene's germline CDR1 is LNHNV and CDR2 YYDKDF (reference sequence). Trimming left V 0 bases short and J 4 bases short, with 9 bases between. This CDR3 contains 14 residues. CDR3 loop: CATSRDRGGYGYTF. The CDR3 DNA follows: TGTGCCACCAGCAGAGATCGAGGAGGCTATGGCTACACCTTC.

The chain is built from TRBV6-5 and TRBJ1-2, with D tentatively TRBD1 (6 bases). The CDR3 covers 11 residues. Per the germline V gene, CDR1 is MNHEY and CDR2 is SVGAGI. V dropped 8 bases and J dropped 11 bases, with 15 bases sitting between them. CDR3 coding DNA: TGTGCCAGCCCGGGGGGGGGCTGGTACACCTTC. The encoded protein is CASPGGGWYTF.

The chain links TRBV7-2 to TRBJ1-2; D unclear. Trimming pared 1 base from V and 6 bases from J, leaving 21 bases between. Per the germline V gene, CDR1 is SGHTA and CDR2 is FQGNSA. CDR3 length equals 17 residues. In DNA form, the CDR3 reads TGTGCCAGCAGCTTAGTCCCTCTAGGCCCGCTAGTCCATGGCTACACCTTC. It specifies CASSLVPLGPLVHGYTF.

The table lists this clone with a count of one. V gene TRBV28 combines with J gene TRBJ1-3, with D perhaps TRBD1 (5 bases). Germline values: CDR1 MDHEN, CDR2 SYDVKM. V was cut by 8 bases and J by 4 bases, with 18 bases left in between. The CDR3 has 15 residues. CDR3: CASASGGVGGNTIYF. DNA for the CDR3: TGTGCCAGCGCAAGCGGGGGGGTAGGAGGAAACACCATATATTTT. The variable domain in full, completed from reference TRBV28 and TRBJ1-3, reads DVKVTQSSRYLVKRTGEKVFLECVQDMDHENMFWYRQDPGLGLRLIYFSYDVKMKEKGDIPEGYSVSREKKERFSLILESASTNQTSMYLCASASGGVGGNTIYFGEGSWLTVV.

The chain employs TRBV11-2 and TRBJ2-7, with no clear D. With 5 bases removed from V and 0 bases from J, the gap between germline ends came to 8 bases. Germline loops: CDR1 SGHAT, CDR2 FQNNGV. The CDR3 has 13 residues. In DNA, the CDR3 is TGTGCCAGCAGCCCATTCCCCTCCTACGAGCAGTACTTC. Translating gives CASSPFPSYEQYF.

J is TRBJ2-7 and V is TRBV3-1 (or the pseudogene TRBV3-2), with TRBD2 as a possible D gene (6 bases). The germline V and J ends were trimmed by 2 bases and 7 bases, with 12 bases remaining between them. This CDR3 comprises 13 residues. The germline gives CDR1 LGHDT, CDR2 YNNKEL (reference sequence). The CDR3 region is CASSQRLASEQYF. CDR3 nucleotide sequence: TGTGCCAGCAGCCAACGTCTAGCGTCTGAGCAGTACTTC.

The chain is built from TRBV3-1 (or the pseudogene TRBV3-2) and TRBJ1-6; a weak D match, TRBD1 (5 bases). Germline values: CDR1 LGHDT, CDR2 YNNKEL (reference sequence). V was trimmed by 3 bases and J by 10 bases, leaving 19 bases between them. The CDR3 is 16 amino acids. The CDR3 region has the DNA TGTGCCAGCAGCCACCCTCCAGGGTTGCAGGAATCACCCCTCCACTTT. It yields the protein CASSHPPGLQESPLHF.